This T cell receptor (beta chain) was identified during a study of blood T cell repertoires in COVID-19 (dated by TCRdb to about 2020). About the full investigation: Samples covering the acute and convalescent phases of COVID-19 were provided by collaborators in the United States, Italy and Spain. The dataset comprised deeply sampled blood TCRbeta repertoires from subjects exposed to, actively infected with, or recovered from COVID-19. The repertoires were made available in a free public database intended to serve as a resource for research on the immune response to SARS-CoV-2. Samples were obtained from the ongoing ImmuneRACE study (first 160 participants) and from some 1,200 subjects provided by 6 global collaborators. The prospective study material was composed of cDNA or gDNA derived from T cells, B-cell-depleted T cells, or PBMCs. Sample metadata almost always included a de-identified subject ID, COVID-19 status, age in years and sex. Where available, HLA class I and class II types were taken from metadata supplied by the sample provider and were not determined by assay-based typing.

Summary of the overall study and its limitations: How much clinical and demographic metadata was included differed by source and by participant, and the metadata was provided uncurated.

The CDR3 holds 15 amino acids from the cysteine to the phenylalanine. CDR3 DNA only is kept here, 45 bases in frame from base 1. The trim is 3 bases for V and 2 bases for J, with a gap of 15 bases between the germline ends. As encoded in the germline V gene (reference sequence), CDR1 is SGHNT while CDR2 is YYREEE. Enrolling through a virtual design, the prospective study's participants ranged in age from roughly 18 to 95 years and lived across roughly 24 United States geographic areas. Cohort assignment in the prospective study relied on participant-reported clinical history from a screening survey and a study questionnaire. For ImmuneRACE Cohort 3, a participant was defined as recovered based on two consecutive negative NP/OP PCR tests, clearance by a healthcare professional, or resolution of symptoms. In the prospective study, mobile phlebotomists collected whole blood, serum and a nasopharyngeal or oropharyngeal swab from each participant. Additional blood draws and questionnaires over an approximately two-month period could optionally be provided by prospective study participants. Blood samples from the prospective study were shipped frozen or at room temperature prior to DNA extraction.

Comment on this clone: This receptor's antigen is unknown. Nothing much larger sits one base from this clone, and base qualities are not available.

TCRbeta CDR3 regions were amplified from genomic DNA by means of the immunoSEQ Assay, a bias-controlled multiplex PCR. Per the authors' processing: The number of nucleated cells in each sample was estimated by amplification of reference gene primers within the assay. To quantify the absolute abundance of each unique TCRbeta CDR3 rearrangement, sequence reads were collapsed and filtered. Productive Simpson clonality was computed per sample as the square root of Simpson's diversity index over productive rearrangements. TCRdb mirrors the immuneACCESS table, restricted to in-frame sequences. Some clones are absent from its copies; in checked studies, under half trace to an unresolved V gene, and the reason for the others is unknown. Clone size and V and J calls were adopted from that table, with D and trimming inferred from the DNA. This sample holds over 200,000 clones; around nine tenths were observed only once. The ten largest clones capture approximately 9.5% of the sample.

Sequencing input: PBMCs or T cells enriched from blood (not recorded which). Recombination joined TRBV5-4 with TRBJ2-7; possibly the D gene is TRBD1, per 5 matching bases. This TCR was sampled from a man aged 40-49 years who had recovered from COVID-19. The nucleotides read TGTGCCAGCAGCTCCTCACAGACAGTTCCCTACGAGCAGTACTTC. It translates as CASSSSQTVPYEQYF.